The subject of this entry is one T cell receptor (beta chain). Its specificity is unknown. This record comes from a study of identifying expanded T cells in peripheral blood. Overall study findings and caveats: Variance in clone template counts between approximately two-week samples significantly increased with total template count across all healthy donors. About 1.2 clones differed between technical replicates, versus about 16 and 19 over time.

CDR3 length: 15 residues. Per the germline V gene, CDR1 is MDHEN and CDR2 is SYDVKM. The ends were cut back, 3 bases at V and 4 bases at J, with 13 bases in the middle. Method: immunoSEQ multiplex PCR; TCRdb's copy keeps in-frame clones and lacks some. The table includes 100,000 or so clones, 87% detected once. The genes are TRBV28 and TRBJ1-5, with D maybe TRBD1 (5 bases). Sequencing used blood. The origin of this receptor is a person between 18 and 75 years old in good health. CDR3 sequence (DNA): TGTGCCAGCAGTTTTGTGGGAAAGGGGAATCAGCCCCAGCATTTT. It is translated as CASSFVGKGNQPQHF.